The clone carrying this T cell receptor beta chain was detected once. This specimen comes from a study of control samples from healthy donors and cancer patients. This table comes from immunoSEQ multiplex PCR, and its TCRdb copy is limited to in-frame clones, with some not included. The table lists tens of thousands of clones, about 92% of them singletons, with 1.5% in the top ten. The sequenced sample consisted of blood. This TCR derives from a woman aged 25 to 39 in good health.

The CDR3 protein is CASSWGSNSNQPQHF. For the CDR3, the DNA is TGTGCCAGCAGTTGGGGCAGCAATAGCAATCAGCCCCAGCATTTT. V usage is TRBV7-2 and J usage is TRBJ1-5; tentatively, D is TRBD1 (5 bases). Looked up from germline, CDR1 is SGHTA and CDR2 is FQGNSA. Trimming took off 6 bases at V and 0 bases at J, with 12 bases between the two ends. The CDR3 is 15 amino acids. Supplemented by reference TRBV7-2 and TRBJ1-5, the full variable domain reads GAGVSQSPSNKVTEKGKDVELRCDPISGHTALYWYRQSLGQGLEFLIYFQGNSAPDKSGLPSDRFSAERTGGSVSTLTIQRTQQEDSAVYLCASSWGSNSNQPQHFGDGTRLSIL.